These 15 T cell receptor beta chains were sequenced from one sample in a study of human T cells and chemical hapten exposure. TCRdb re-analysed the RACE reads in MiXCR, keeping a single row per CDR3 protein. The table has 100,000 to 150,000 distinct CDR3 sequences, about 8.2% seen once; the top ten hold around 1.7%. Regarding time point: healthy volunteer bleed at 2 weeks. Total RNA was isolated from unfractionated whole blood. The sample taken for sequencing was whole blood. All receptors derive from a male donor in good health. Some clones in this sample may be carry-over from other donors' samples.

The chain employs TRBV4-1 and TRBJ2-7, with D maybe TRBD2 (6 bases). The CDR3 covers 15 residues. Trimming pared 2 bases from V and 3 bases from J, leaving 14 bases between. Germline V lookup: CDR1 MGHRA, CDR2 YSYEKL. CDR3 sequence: CASSQILAPNYEQYF. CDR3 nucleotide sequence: TGCGCCAGCAGCCAAATCCTAGCGCCTAACTACGAGCAGTACTTC.

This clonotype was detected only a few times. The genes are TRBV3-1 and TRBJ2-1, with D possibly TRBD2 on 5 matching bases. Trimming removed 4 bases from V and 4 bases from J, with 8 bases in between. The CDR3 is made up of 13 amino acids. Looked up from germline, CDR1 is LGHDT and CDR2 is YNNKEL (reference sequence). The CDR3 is CASSPGDYNEQFF. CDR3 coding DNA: TGTGCCAGCAGCCCCGGGGATTACAATGAGCAGTTCTTC.

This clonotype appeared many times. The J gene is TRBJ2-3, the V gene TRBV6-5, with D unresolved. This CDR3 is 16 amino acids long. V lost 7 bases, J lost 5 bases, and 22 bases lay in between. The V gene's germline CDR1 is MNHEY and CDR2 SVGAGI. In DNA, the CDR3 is TGTGCCAGCAATCCACCCGGAGCCGAGTCGGGAGATACGCAGTATTTT. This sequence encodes CASNPPGAESGDTQYF.

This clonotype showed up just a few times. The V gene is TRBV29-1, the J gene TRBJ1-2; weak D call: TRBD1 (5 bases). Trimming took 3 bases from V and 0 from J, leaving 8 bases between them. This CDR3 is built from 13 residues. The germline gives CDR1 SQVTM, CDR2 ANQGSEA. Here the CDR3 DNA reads TGCAGCGTTGAGGGACCAACTAACTATGGCTACACCTTC. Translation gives CSVEGPTNYGYTF.

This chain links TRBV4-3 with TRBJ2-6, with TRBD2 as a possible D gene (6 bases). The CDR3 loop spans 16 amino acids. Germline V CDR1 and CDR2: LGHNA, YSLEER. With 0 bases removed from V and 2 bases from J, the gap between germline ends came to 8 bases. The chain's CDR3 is CASSQDTGAGANVLTF. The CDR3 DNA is TGCGCCAGCAGCCAAGATACGGGGGCTGGGGCCAACGTCCTGACTTTC.

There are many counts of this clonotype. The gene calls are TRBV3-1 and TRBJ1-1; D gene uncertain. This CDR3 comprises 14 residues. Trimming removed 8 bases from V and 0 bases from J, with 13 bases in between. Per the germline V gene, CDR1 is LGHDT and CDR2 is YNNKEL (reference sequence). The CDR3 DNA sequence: TGTGCCAGCGCGTCGGGTCCCTTGAACACTGAAGCTTTCTTT. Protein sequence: CASASGPLNTEAFF.

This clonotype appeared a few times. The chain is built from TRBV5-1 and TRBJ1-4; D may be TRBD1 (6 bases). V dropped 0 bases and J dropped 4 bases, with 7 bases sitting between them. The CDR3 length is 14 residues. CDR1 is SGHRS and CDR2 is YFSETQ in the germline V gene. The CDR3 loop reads CASSLGQVNEKLFF. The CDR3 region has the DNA TGCGCCAGCAGCTTGGGACAGGTTAATGAAAAACTGTTTTTT. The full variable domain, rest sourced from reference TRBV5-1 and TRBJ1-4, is KAGVTQTPRYLIKTRGQQVTLSCSPISGHRSVSWYQQTPGQGLQFLFEYFSETQRNKGNFPGRFSGRQFSNSRSEMNVSTLELGDSALYLCASSLGQVNEKLFFGSGTQLSVL.

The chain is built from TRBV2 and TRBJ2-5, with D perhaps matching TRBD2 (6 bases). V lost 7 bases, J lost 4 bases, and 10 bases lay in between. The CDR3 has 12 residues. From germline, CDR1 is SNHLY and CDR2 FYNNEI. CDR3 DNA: TGTGCCAGCACGGGGGATGGAGAGACCCAGTACTTC. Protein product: CASTGDGETQYF.

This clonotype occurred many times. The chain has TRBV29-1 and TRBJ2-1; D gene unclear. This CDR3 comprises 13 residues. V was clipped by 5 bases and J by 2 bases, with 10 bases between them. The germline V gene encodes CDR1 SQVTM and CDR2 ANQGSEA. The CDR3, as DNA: TGCAGCGTTCCTGACGGAGCCTACAATGAGCAGTTCTTC. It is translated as CSVPDGAYNEQFF.

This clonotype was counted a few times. CDR3 region: CSVDRGIDNEQFF. The CDR3 nucleotides read TGCAGCGTCGACAGGGGAATCGACAATGAGCAGTTCTTC. The rearrangement joins TRBV29-1 to TRBJ2-1, with TRBD1 matching 8 bases. Germline V lookup: CDR1 SQVTM, CDR2 ANQGSEA. This CDR3 spans 13 amino acids. J was trimmed by 5 bases and V by 6 bases; bases with no gene match: 6.

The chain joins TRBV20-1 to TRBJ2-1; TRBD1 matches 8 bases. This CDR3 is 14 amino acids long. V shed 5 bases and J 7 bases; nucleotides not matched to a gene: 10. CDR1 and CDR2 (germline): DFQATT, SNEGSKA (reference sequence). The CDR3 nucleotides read TGCAGTGCTCACCCCGACAGGGGCCCGAATGAGCAGTTCTTC. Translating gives CSAHPDRGPNEQFF.

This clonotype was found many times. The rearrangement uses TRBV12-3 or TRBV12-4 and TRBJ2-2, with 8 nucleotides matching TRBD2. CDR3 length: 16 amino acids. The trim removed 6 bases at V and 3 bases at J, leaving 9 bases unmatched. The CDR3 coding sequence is TGTGCCAGCAGATCACTTAGCGGGAAGTACACCGGGGAGCTGTTTTTT. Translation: CASRSLSGKYTGELFF.

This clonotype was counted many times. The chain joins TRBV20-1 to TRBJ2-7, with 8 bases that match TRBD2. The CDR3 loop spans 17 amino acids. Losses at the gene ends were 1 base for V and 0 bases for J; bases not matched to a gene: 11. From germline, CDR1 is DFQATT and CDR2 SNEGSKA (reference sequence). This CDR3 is CSARAGLGKMSSYEQYF. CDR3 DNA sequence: TGCAGTGCTAGAGCGGGACTAGGGAAGATGAGCTCCTACGAGCAGTACTTC.

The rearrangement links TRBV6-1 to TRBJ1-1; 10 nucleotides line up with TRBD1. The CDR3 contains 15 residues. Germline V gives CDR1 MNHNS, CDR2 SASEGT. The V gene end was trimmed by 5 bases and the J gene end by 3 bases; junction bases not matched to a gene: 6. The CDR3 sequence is CASSKTGGGYTEAFF. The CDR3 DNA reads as TGTGCCAGCAGTAAGACAGGGGGCGGGTACACTGAAGCTTTCTTT.

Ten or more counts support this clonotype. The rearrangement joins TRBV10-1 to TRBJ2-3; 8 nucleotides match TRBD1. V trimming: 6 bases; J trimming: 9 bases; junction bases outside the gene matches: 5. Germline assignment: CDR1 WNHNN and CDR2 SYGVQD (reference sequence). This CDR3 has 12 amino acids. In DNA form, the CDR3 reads TGCGCCAGCAGAGGACAGGGCGGAACGCAGTATTTT. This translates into CASRGQGGTQYF.